This TCR beta chain was recovered during a study of blood T cell repertoires in COVID-19. Across the study: The samples span acute and convalescent COVID-19 from the United States, Italy and Spain. T cells, B-cell-depleted T cells, or PBMCs provided the cDNA or gDNA that served as material.

Per the authors' pipeline: For nucleated cells, counts were estimated from reference gene primer amplification. The data were produced by immunoSEQ multiplex PCR, yet TCRdb's version contains in-frame clones alone and is incomplete. That table is the source of V, J and clone size, and D and trimming were worked out from the DNA. The table lists around 81,000 clones, 70% to 85% of them singletons. V dropped 6 bases and J dropped 2; count of bases not matched to a gene: 4. CDR1 and CDR2 from the germline V gene are SGHTA and FQGNSA. The CDR3 runs to 14 residues. This TCR was recovered from a human donor in a cohort sampled during active COVID-19. Sequencing was performed on peripheral blood. The chain uses TRBV7-2 and TRBJ1-5, with 7 bases that match TRBD1. The CDR3 nucleotides are TGTGCCAGCAGAGACAGGGCTGGCAATCAGCCCCAGCATTTT. This translates into CASRDRAGNQPQHF.